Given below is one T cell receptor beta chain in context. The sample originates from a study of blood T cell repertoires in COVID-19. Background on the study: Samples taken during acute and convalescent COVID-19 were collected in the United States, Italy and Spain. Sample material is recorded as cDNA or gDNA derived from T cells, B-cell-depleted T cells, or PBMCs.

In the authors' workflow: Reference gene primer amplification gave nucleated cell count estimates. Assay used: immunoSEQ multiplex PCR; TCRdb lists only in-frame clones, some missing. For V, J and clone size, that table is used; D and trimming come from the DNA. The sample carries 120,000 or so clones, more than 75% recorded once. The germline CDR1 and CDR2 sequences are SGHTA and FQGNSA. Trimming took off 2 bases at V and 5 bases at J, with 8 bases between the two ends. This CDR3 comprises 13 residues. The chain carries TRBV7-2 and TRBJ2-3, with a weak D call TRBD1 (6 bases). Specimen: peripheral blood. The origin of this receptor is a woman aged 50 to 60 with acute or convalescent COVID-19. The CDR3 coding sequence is TGTGCCAGCAGCTTACAGGGGATAGATACGCAGTATTTT. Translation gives CASSLQGIDTQYF.